The 5 T cell receptor beta chains in this list originate from one sample, sequenced in a study of T cell changes during pregnancy in multiple sclerosis. The protocol was immunoSEQ multiplex PCR, while the TCRdb copy is restricted to in-frame clones and leaves out a portion. The table has about 28,000 clones, 85% to 90% seen once; the top ten hold approximately 0.79%. Sequenced here: CD4+ T cells from peripheral blood mononuclear cells, sampled in the second trimester of pregnancy. These TCRs come from a female donor with multiple sclerosis, enrolled in a pregnancy study.

V and J are TRBV19 and TRBJ1-6; D gene ambiguous. Trimming took off 4 bases at V and 0 bases at J, with 4 bases between the two ends. This CDR3 comprises 14 residues. CDR1 is LNHDA, CDR2 SQIVND, per germline (reference sequence). The CDR3 DNA reads as TGTGCCAGTAGTAGGAGCTCCTATAATTCACCCCTCCACTTT. It codes for CASSRSSYNSPLHF.

The rearrangement links TRBV6-5 to TRBJ1-5; unclear D gene. Deletions cut 5 bases from V and 10 bases from J, with 15 bases between. The CDR3 totals 13 residues. Per germline, CDR1 MNHEY and CDR2 SVGAGI. CDR3 residues: CASSKKVASPQHF. In DNA form, the CDR3 reads TGTGCCAGCAGTAAAAAGGTAGCCAGCCCCCAGCATTTT.

The chain recombines TRBV4-3 with TRBJ2-7; TRBD1 might be the D (5 bases). Germline CDR1 reads LGHNA; CDR2 reads YSLEER. Trimming shortened V by 3 bases and J by 3 bases, and 9 bases separated the two germline ends. The CDR3 has 13 amino acids. CDR3 nucleotide sequence: TGCGCCAGCAGCCACGGGCAGGGCTACGAGCAGTACTTC. It is translated as CASSHGQGYEQYF.

The chain couples TRBV15 to TRBJ1-3, with D possibly TRBD1 on 5 matching bases. The germline gives CDR1 LNHNV, CDR2 YYDKDF (reference sequence). V was pared by 3 bases and J by 1 base, with 13 bases between. This CDR3 comprises 16 residues. Here the CDR3 reads CATSSNRGLSGNTIYF. The CDR3 nucleotides are TGTGCCACCAGCAGCAATAGGGGTCTGTCTGGAAACACCATATATTTT. Using reference TRBV15 and TRBJ1-3 for the parts outside the CDR3, the full variable domain is DAMVIQNPRYQVTQFGKPVTLSCSQTLNHNVMYWYQQKSSQAPKLLFHYYDKDFNNEADTPDNFQSRRPNTSFCFLDIRSPGLGDTAMYLCATSSNRGLSGNTIYFGEGSWLTVV.

Here the CDR3 DNA reads TGTGCCAGCTCACTTACAAAACACGTCTCTGGAAACACCATATATTTT. This translates into CASSLTKHVSGNTIYF. The chain links TRBV18 to TRBJ1-3; no clear D gene. With 4 bases removed from V and 0 bases from J, the gap between germline ends came to 13 bases. This CDR3 is built from 16 residues. CDR1 is KGHSH, CDR2 LQKENI, per germline. The full variable domain, rest sourced from reference TRBV18 and TRBJ1-3, is NAGVMQNPRHLVRRRGQEARLRCSPMKGHSHVYWYRQLPEEGLKFMVYLQKENIIDESGMPKERFSAEFPKEGPSILRIQQVVRGDSAAYFCASSLTKHVSGNTIYFGEGSWLTVV.